This record looks at one T cell receptor (beta chain) sequence and its context. This sample stems from a study of control samples from healthy donors and cancer patients. Data came from immunoSEQ multiplex PCR; TCRdb stores just in-frame clones and leaves some out. This sample yields about 44,000 clones, of which just over 70% are seen a single time; more than 15% belongs to the top ten. The CDR3 is made up of 16 amino acids. V was cut by 5 bases and J by 2 bases, with 18 bases left in between. Germline values: CDR1 SGHAT, CDR2 FQDESV (reference sequence). V usage is TRBV11-1 and J usage is TRBJ2-5; D is possibly TRBD1 or TRBD2 (5 bases each). The receptor was isolated from a male donor with melanoma. The source material was formalin-fixed, paraffin-embedded tissue. CDR3 sequence (DNA): TGTGCCAGCAGCAGTGGGGGACGGGACCTACAAGAGACCCAGTACTTC. Its translation: CASSSGGRDLQETQYF.